This record looks at one T cell receptor beta chain sequence and its context. Its specificity is not known. Treatment given: some 20 received Ad26.COV2.S at low or high dose, single or two shots; about 5 received placebo; per-sample allocation not given. Specimen acquisition occurred on day 63 following the initial vaccine or placebo injection. Trimming cost V 7 bases and J 9 bases, with 13 bases left between them. Germline assignment: CDR1 SGHNT and CDR2 YENEEA. This CDR3 region has 12 residues. TCRdb keeps only in-frame clones here, not all; method: immunoSEQ multiplex PCR. The data contain roughly 300,000 clones, about 87% of them seen just once; the ten biggest clones take up 6.4%. This sample was included in a study of Ad26.COV2.S vaccination and SARS-CoV-2 variants. Whole-study results and caveats: Spike-specific CD8+ and CD4+ T cell responses reportedly showed substantial breadth after vaccination. The study found similar non-spike TCR breadth in vaccine and placebo recipients.

Source: peripheral blood, taken in a trial of Ad26.COV2.S vaccine versus placebo. The gene calls are TRBV11-3 and TRBJ2-1; D may be TRBD2 (5 bases). This receptor was obtained from a person aged 18-65 years who received the Ad26.COV2.S COVID-19 vaccine or a placebo. CDR3 in amino acids: CASNAPSGEQFF. The CDR3 DNA reads as TGTGCCAGCAACGCTCCCAGCGGTGAGCAGTTCTTC.